The rows below give T cell receptor beta chains drawn from one sample of a study of blood T cell repertoires in COVID-19. Sequencing used immunoSEQ multiplex PCR; TCRdb keeps in-frame clones, though not all of them. The data contain 210,000 or so clones, about 83% of them singletons. The source material was peripheral blood. The origin of the receptors is a woman in her thirties with COVID-19, enrolled during active disease. Both conserved end residues are part of each CDR3. The order of the fields is J gene, clone size, V gene, D gene, CDR3 protein, CDR3 DNA. D genes are given only for firm matches. Expanded clones are given a class, and other clones once, few, many or no size at all.

J: TRBJ1-1; size: few; V: TRBV4-1; D: -; CDR3: CASSPSGIMGGMNTEAFF; DNA: TGCGCCAGCAGCCCGAGCGGGATTATGGGAGGTATGAACACTGAAGCTTTCTTT
J: TRBJ1-5; size: -; V: TRBV2; D: -; CDR3: CASMLREGNQPQHF; DNA: TGTGCCAGCATGCTGAGGGAGGGGAATCAGCCCCAGCATTTT
J: TRBJ1-5; size: -; V: TRBV5-1; D: -; CDR3: CASSDGGFNQPQHF; DNA: TGCGCCAGCAGCGACGGGGGGTTCAATCAGCCCCAGCATTTT
J: TRBJ2-5; size: -; V: TRBV18; D: -; CDR3: CASSPTLGETQYF; DNA: TGTGCCAGCTCACCGACACTTGGGGAGACCCAGTACTTC
J: TRBJ2-7; size: -; V: TRBV19; D: TRBD1; CDR3: CASSSTGGSGNEQYF; DNA: TGTGCCAGTAGTAGTACAGGGGGCTCGGGAAACGAGCAGTACTTC
J: TRBJ1-6; size: few; V: TRBV6-5; D: TRBD1; CDR3: CASSRQGDNSPLHF; DNA: TGTGCCAGCAGCCGACAGGGGGACAATTCACCCCTCCACTTT
J: TRBJ2-3; size: -; V: TRBV3-1/TRBV3-2; D: -; CDR3: CASSQGRSGFGDTQYF; DNA: TGTGCCAGCAGCCAAGGCAGATCAGGGTTTGGTGATACGCAGTATTTT
J: TRBJ1-2; size: -; V: TRBV28; D: -; CDR3: CASSPPRQGPDGYTF; DNA: TGTGCCAGCAGTCCACCTCGCCAGGGTCCAGATGGCTACACCTTC
J: TRBJ1-1; size: once; V: TRBV6-5; D: -; CDR3: CASSYTDTGNTEAFF; DNA: TGTGCCAGCAGTTACACGGACACTGGAAACACTGAAGCTTTCTTT
J: TRBJ1-3; size: once; V: TRBV12-3/TRBV12-4; D: -; CDR3: CASSRENTIYF; DNA: TGTGCCAGCAGCCGAGAAAACACCATATATTTT
J: TRBJ1-2; size: -; V: TRBV12-5; D: -; CDR3: CASGLVLGEDYGYTF; DNA: TGTGCTAGTGGTTTGGTGCTCGGGGAGGACTATGGCTACACCTTC
J: TRBJ2-3; size: -; V: TRBV9; D: -; CDR3: CASSQSGRTVTDTQYF; DNA: TGTGCCAGCAGCCAATCAGGGAGGACCGTCACAGATACGCAGTATTTT
J: TRBJ2-7; size: -; V: TRBV6-6; D: -; CDR3: CASSYSYGSSYEQYF; DNA: TGTGCCAGCAGTTACTCGTACGGGAGCTCCTACGAGCAGTACTTC
J: TRBJ2-1; size: -; V: TRBV27; D: -; CDR3: CASSIIAPPGSQFF; DNA: TGTGCCAGCAGTATTATAGCGCCACCGGGGAGCCAGTTCTTC
J: TRBJ2-3; size: once; V: TRBV7-2; D: -; CDR3: CASTRRADTQYF; DNA: TGTGCCAGCACACGTCGGGCAGATACGCAGTATTTT
J: TRBJ1-2; size: once; V: TRBV7-2; D: TRBD1; CDR3: CASSLGAGGADGYTF; DNA: TGTGCCAGCAGCTTAGGAGCAGGGGGCGCGGATGGCTACACCTTC
J: TRBJ1-2; size: -; V: TRBV30; D: -; CDR3: CAWSPQGFSGYTF; DNA: TGTGCCTGGAGCCCCCAGGGGTTCAGCGGCTACACCTTC
J: TRBJ1-2; size: -; V: TRBV10-3; D: -; CDR3: CAIKPGLDYGYTF; DNA: TGTGCCATCAAGCCAGGGTTGGACTATGGCTACACCTTC
J: TRBJ2-7; size: -; V: TRBV6-5; D: -; CDR3: CASSYGGHSSYEQYF; DNA: TGTGCCAGCAGTTACGGCGGACATAGCTCCTACGAGCAGTACTTC
J: TRBJ1-1; size: few; V: TRBV5-8; D: -; CDR3: CASSLRREAFF; DNA: TGTGCCAGCAGCTTGCGGAGAGAAGCTTTCTTT
J: TRBJ1-1; size: -; V: TRBV29-1; D: -; CDR3: CSVVAGIGTEAFF; DNA: TGCAGCGTTGTCGCAGGGATCGGCACTGAAGCTTTCTTT
J: TRBJ2-2; size: -; V: TRBV11-2; D: -; CDR3: CASSFRASGELFF; DNA: TGTGCCAGCAGCTTCAGGGCATCCGGGGAGCTGTTTTTT
J: TRBJ1-3; size: -; V: TRBV11-2; D: -; CDR3: CASSLLTVSSGNTIYF; DNA: TGTGCCAGCAGCTTACTAACAGTGAGCTCTGGAAACACCATATATTTT
J: TRBJ1-4; size: -; V: TRBV3-1/TRBV3-2; D: TRBD1; CDR3: CASSQGGQGAWNEKLFF; DNA: TGTGCCAGCAGCCAAGGGGGACAGGGGGCTTGGAATGAAAAACTGTTTTTT
J: TRBJ2-5; size: -; V: TRBV2; D: TRBD1; CDR3: CASSNRGQETQYF; DNA: TGTGCCAGCAGTAACAGGGGGCAAGAGACCCAGTACTTC
J: TRBJ2-5; size: few; V: TRBV2; D: -; CDR3: CASSGAMHIHQETQYF; DNA: TGTGCCAGCAGTGGGGCCATGCACATTCATCAAGAGACCCAGTACTTC
J: TRBJ2-1; size: -; V: TRBV5-1; D: TRBD2; CDR3: CASVPGTSVHEQFF; DNA: TGCGCCAGCGTCCCCGGGACTAGCGTCCATGAGCAGTTCTTC
J: TRBJ2-5; size: -; V: TRBV20-1; D: -; CDR3: CSARGQKTQYF; DNA: TGCAGTGCCAGGGGCCAAAAGACCCAGTACTTC
J: TRBJ1-1; size: -; V: TRBV12-5; D: -; CDR3: CASGLAGEVEAFF; DNA: TGTGCTAGTGGTTTGGCAGGGGAAGTTGAAGCTTTCTTT
J: TRBJ1-2; size: -; V: TRBV28; D: -; CDR3: CASVEQTVNGYTF; DNA: TGTGCCAGCGTGGAGCAAACGGTAAATGGCTACACCTTC
J: TRBJ1-1; size: -; V: TRBV11-2; D: -; CDR3: CASSLEGRNTEAFF; DNA: TGTGCCAGCAGCTTAGAGGGGAGGAACACTGAAGCTTTCTTT
J: TRBJ1-5; size: -; V: TRBV28; D: -; CDR3: CATGSGNQPQHF; DNA: TGTGCCACGGGGAGTGGCAATCAGCCCCAGCATTTT
J: TRBJ2-6; size: -; V: TRBV19; D: -; CDR3: CASSQASSGANVLTF; DNA: TGTGCCAGTAGCCAGGCTTCCTCTGGGGCCAACGTCCTGACTTTC
J: TRBJ2-5; size: -; V: TRBV19; D: TRBD2; CDR3: CASSHGGLEETQYF; DNA: TGTGCCAGTAGTCATGGTGGACTAGAAGAGACCCAGTACTTC